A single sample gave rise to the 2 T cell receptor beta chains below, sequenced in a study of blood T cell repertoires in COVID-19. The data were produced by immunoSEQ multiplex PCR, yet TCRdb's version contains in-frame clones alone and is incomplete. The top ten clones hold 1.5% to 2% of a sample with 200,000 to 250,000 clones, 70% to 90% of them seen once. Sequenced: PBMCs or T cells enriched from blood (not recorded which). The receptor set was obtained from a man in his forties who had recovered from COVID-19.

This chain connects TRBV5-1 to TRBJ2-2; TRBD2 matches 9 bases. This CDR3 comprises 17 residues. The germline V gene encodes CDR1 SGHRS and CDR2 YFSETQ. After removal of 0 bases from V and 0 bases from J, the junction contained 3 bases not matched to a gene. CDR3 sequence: CASSLGTSATNTGELFF. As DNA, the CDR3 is TGCGCCAGCAGCTTGGGGACTAGCGCGACGAACACCGGGGAGCTGTTTTTT.

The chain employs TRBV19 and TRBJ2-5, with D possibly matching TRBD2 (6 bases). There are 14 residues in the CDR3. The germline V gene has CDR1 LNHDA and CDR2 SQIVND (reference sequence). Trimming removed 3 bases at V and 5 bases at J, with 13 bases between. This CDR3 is CASSMGGDWETQYF. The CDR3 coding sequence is TGTGCCAGTAGTATGGGGGGAGACTGGGAGACCCAGTACTTC.